The TCR beta chain under discussion was sequenced for a study of blood T cell repertoires in COVID-19. Study-wide context: COVID-19 samples from acute and convalescent phases originated in the United States, Italy and Spain. In each case, the material was cDNA or gDNA derived from T cells, B-cell-depleted T cells, or PBMCs.

CDR1 and CDR2 from the germline V gene are WNHNN and SYGVQD (reference sequence). This CDR3 has 13 residues. V lost 2 bases to trimming and J lost 3 bases; unmatched junction nucleotides: 0. The authors' processing: Amplification from reference gene primers served as the basis for estimated nucleated cell counts. Sequencing used immunoSEQ multiplex PCR; TCRdb keeps in-frame clones, though not all of them. V and J calls plus clone size are reproduced from that table; the DNA served to infer D and trimming. Seen here are around 130,000 clones, more than 70% observed once, and the top ten hold about 3.9%.

The sequence derives from a man between 60 and 70 years old with acute or convalescent COVID-19. The chain joins TRBV10-1 to TRBJ2-7; 8 nucleotides line up with TRBD1. The specimen was peripheral blood. DNA of the CDR3: TGCGCCAGCAGTGAGGGACAGGGCTACGAGCAGTACTTC. Amino acid sequence: CASSEGQGYEQYF.